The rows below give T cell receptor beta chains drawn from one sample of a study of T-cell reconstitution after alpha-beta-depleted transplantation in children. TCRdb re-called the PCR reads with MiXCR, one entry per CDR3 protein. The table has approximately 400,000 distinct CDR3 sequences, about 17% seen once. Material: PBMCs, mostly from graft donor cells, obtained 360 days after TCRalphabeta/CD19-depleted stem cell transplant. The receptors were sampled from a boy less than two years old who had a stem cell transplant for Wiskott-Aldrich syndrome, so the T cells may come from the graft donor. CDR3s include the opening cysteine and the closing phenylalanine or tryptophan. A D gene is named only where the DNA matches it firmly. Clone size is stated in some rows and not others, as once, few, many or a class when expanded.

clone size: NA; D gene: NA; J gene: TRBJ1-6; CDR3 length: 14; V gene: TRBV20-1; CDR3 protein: CSALPGPRNSPLHF; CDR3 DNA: TGCAGTGCTCTCCCGGGCCCCCGAAATTCACCCCTCCACTTT
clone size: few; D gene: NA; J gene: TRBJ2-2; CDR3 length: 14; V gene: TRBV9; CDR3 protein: CASSVALDTGELFF; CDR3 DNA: TGTGCCAGCAGCGTAGCACTAGACACCGGGGAGCTGTTTTTT
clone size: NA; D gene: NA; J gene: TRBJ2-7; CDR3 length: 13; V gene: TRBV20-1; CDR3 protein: CSASGGFHYEQYF; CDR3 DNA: TGCAGTGCTAGCGGGGGTTTCCACTACGAGCAGTACTTC
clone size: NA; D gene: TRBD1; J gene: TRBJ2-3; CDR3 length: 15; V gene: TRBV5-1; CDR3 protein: CASRVRGQSTDTQYF; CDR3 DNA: TGCGCCAGCAGAGTCAGGGGGCAGAGCACAGATACGCAGTATTTT
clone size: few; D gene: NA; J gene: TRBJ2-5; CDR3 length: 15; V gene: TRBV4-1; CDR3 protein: CASSPSGQYQETQYF; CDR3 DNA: TGCGCCAGCAGCCCCAGCGGACAGTACCAAGAGACCCAGTACTTC
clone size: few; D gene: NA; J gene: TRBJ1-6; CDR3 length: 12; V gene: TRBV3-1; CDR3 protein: CASSSLVSPLHF; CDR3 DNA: TGTGCCAGCAGCTCCTTGGTATCACCCCTCCACTTT
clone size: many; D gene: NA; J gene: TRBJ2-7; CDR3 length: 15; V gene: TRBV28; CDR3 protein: CASSSPTEPSYEQYF; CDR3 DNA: TGTGCCAGCAGTTCCCCGACAGAGCCCTCCTACGAGCAGTACTTC
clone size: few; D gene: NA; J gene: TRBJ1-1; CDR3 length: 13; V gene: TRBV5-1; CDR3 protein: CASSLDWGSEAFF; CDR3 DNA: TGCGCCAGCAGCTTGGATTGGGGATCTGAAGCTTTCTTT
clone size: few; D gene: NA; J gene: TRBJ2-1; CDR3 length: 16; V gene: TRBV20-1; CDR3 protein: CSARGVRGRPYNEQFF; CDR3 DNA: TGCAGTGCTAGAGGTGTGAGAGGGAGACCTTACAATGAGCAGTTCTTC
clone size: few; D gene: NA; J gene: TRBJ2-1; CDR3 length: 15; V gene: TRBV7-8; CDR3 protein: CASSLTPASYNEQFF; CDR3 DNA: TGTGCCAGCAGCCTTACCCCAGCCTCCTACAATGAGCAGTTCTTC
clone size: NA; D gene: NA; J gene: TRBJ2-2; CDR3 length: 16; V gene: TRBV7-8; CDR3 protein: CASSLFVGGPVGELFF; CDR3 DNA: TGTGCCAGCAGCTTATTCGTGGGGGGGCCGGTCGGGGAGCTGTTTTTT
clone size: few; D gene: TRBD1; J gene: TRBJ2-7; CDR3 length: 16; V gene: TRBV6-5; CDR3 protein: CASSYDLPRTGALQYF; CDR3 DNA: TGTGCCAGCAGTTATGACCTCCCCCGGACAGGGGCCTTACAGTACTTC
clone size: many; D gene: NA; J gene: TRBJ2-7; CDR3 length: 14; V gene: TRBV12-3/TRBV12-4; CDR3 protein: CASSPRQPTYEQYF; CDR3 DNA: TGTGCCAGCAGCCCCCGACAGCCTACCTACGAGCAGTACTTC
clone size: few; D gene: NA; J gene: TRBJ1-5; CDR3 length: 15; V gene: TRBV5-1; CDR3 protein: CASSLSPGLNQPQHF; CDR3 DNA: TGCGCCAGCAGCTTATCTCCGGGCCTCAATCAGCCCCAGCATTTT
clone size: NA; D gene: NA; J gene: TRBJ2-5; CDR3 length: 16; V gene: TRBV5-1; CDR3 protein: CASSPLTSWYQETQYF; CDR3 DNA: TGCGCCAGCAGCCCCCTCACATCTTGGTACCAAGAGACCCAGTACTTC
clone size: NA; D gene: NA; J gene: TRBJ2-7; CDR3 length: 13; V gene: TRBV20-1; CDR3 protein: CSARGGQIYEQYF; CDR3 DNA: TGCAGTGCTCGGGGTGGGCAGATCTACGAGCAGTACTTC
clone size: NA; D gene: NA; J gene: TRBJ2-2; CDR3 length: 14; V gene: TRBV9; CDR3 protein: CASSPSGNTGELFF; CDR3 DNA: TGTGCCAGCAGCCCCAGCGGGAACACCGGGGAGCTGTTTTTT
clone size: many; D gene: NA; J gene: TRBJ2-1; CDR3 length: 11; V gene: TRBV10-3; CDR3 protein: CATSPLKEQFF; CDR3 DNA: TGTGCCACCTCGCCCCTAAAGGAGCAGTTCTTC
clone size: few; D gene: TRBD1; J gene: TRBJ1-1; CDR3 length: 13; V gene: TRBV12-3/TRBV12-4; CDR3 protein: CASSRDSNHEAFF; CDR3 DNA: TGTGCCAGCAGCCGGGACAGCAACCATGAAGCTTTCTTT
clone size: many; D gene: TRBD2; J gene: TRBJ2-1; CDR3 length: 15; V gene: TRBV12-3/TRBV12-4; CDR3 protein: CASRWTSRSYNEQFF; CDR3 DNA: TGTGCCAGCAGATGGACTAGTCGCTCCTACAATGAGCAGTTCTTC
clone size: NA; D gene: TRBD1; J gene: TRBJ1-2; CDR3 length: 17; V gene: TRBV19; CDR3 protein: CASSIWTGRGSNYGYTF; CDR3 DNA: TGTGCCAGTAGTATTTGGACAGGGCGAGGTTCTAACTATGGCTACACCTTC
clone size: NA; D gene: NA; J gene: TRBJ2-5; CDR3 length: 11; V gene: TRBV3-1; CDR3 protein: CASSQRWTQYF; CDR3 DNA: TGTGCCAGCAGCCAAAGGTGGACCCAGTACTTC
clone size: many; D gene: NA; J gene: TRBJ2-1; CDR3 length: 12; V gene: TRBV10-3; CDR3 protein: CASTGTNNEQFF; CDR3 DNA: TGTGCCAGCACCGGGACCAACAATGAGCAGTTCTTC
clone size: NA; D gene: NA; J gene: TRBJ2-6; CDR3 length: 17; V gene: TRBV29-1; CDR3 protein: CSVLDQDIGAGANVLTF; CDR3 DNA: TGCAGCGTCCTCGACCAAGACATCGGCGCTGGGGCCAACGTCCTGACTTTC
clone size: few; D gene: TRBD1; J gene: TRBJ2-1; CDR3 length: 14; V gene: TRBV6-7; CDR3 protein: CASSYSTGGNEQFF; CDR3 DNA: TGTGCCAGCAGTTACTCGACAGGGGGCAATGAGCAGTTCTTC
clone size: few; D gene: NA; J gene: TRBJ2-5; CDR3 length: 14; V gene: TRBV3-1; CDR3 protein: CASSQLPSRETQYF; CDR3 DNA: TGTGCCAGCAGCCAGTTGCCTAGCCGGGAGACCCAGTACTTC
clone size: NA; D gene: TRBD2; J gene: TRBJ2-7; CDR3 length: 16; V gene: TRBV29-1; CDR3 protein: CSVERLGSGSLYEQYF; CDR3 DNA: TGCAGCGTTGAACGTCTGGGTAGCGGGAGTTTGTACGAGCAGTACTTC
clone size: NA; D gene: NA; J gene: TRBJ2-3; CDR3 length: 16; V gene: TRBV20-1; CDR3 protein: CSAREAGLTSTDTQYF; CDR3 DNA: TGCAGTGCTAGAGAAGCAGGGCTGACTAGCACAGATACGCAGTATTTT
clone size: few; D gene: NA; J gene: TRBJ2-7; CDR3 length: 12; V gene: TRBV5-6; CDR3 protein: CASSLDEYEQYF; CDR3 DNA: TGTGCCAGCAGCTTGGACGAGTACGAGCAGTACTTC
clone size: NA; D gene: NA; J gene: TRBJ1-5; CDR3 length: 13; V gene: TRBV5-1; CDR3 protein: CASSSLPNQPQHF; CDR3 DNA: TGCGCCAGCAGCTCCCTCCCCAATCAGCCCCAGCATTTT
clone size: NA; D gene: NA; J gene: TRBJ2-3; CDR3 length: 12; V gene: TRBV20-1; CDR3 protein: CSADPSTDTQYF; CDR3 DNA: TGCAGTGCTGACCCCAGCACAGATACGCAGTATTTT
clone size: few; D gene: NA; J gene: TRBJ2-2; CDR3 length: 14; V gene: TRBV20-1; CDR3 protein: CSARDFLASGELFF; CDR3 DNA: TGCAGTGCTAGAGATTTCTTAGCTAGCGGGGAGCTGTTTTTT
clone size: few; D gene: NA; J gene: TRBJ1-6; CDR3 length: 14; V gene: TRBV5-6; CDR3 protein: CASTKGGDNSPLHF; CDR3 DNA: TGTGCCAGCACCAAGGGGGGGGATAATTCACCCCTCCACTTT
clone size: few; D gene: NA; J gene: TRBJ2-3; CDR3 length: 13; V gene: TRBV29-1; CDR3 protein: CSVGRDNTDTQYF; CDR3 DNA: TGCAGCGTTGGACGGGACAACACAGATACGCAGTATTTT
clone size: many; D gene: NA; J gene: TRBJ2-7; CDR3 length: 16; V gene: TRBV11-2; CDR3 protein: CASSLDLRGPLYEQYF; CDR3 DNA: TGTGCCAGCAGCTTAGATCTCAGGGGACCTCTGTACGAGCAGTACTTC
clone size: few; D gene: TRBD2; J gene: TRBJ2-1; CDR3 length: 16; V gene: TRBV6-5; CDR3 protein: CASSSSLAGGVGEQFF; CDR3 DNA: TGTGCCAGCAGTTCATCTCTAGCGGGAGGTGTAGGTGAGCAGTTCTTC
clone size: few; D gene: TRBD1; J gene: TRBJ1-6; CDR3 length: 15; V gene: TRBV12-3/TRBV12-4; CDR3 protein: CASSLSQGVGSPLHF; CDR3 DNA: TGTGCCAGCAGTTTAAGCCAGGGGGTCGGATCACCCCTCCACTTT
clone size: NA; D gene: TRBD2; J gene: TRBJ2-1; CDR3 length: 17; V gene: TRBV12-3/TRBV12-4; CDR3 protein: CASSRRLAGARYNEQFF; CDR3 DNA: TGTGCCAGCAGCCGCCGACTAGCGGGAGCGCGCTACAATGAGCAGTTCTTC
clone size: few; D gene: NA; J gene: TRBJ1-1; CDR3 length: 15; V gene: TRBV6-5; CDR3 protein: CASSYPAGVNTEAFF; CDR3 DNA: TGTGCCAGCAGTTACCCGGCAGGGGTGAACACTGAAGCTTTCTTT
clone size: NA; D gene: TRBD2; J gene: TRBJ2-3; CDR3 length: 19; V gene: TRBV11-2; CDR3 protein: CASSLKKIGGGTSADTQYF; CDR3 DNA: TGTGCCAGCAGCTTAAAAAAGATAGGGGGCGGGACTAGCGCAGATACGCAGTATTTT
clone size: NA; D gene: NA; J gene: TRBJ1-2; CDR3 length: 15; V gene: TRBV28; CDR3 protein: CASSWPLGHHYGYTF; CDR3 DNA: TGTGCCAGCAGTTGGCCCTTGGGGCATCATTATGGCTACACCTTC
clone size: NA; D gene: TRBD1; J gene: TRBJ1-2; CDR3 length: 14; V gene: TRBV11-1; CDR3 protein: CASSFGQGAGGYTF; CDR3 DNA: TGTGCCAGCAGCTTCGGACAGGGGGCTGGTGGCTACACCTTC
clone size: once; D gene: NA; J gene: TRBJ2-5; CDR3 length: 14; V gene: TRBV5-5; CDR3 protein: CASSGLQGKETQYF; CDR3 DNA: TGTGCCAGCAGCGGGCTGCAGGGCAAGGAGACCCAGTACTTC
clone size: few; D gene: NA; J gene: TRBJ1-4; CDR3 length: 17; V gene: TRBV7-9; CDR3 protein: CASSLVSGGGRGEKLFF; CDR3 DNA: TGTGCCAGCAGCTTAGTCTCCGGAGGGGGTCGTGGTGAAAAACTGTTTTTT
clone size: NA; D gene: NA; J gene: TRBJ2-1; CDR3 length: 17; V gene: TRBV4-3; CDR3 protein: CASSQEGHRRSYNEQFF; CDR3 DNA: TGCGCCAGCAGCCAAGAAGGACACCGCCGCTCCTACAATGAGCAGTTCTTC
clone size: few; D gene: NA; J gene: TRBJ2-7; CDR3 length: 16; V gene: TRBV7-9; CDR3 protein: CASSLRTGPDPYEQYF; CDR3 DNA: TGTGCCAGCAGCCTCCGGACCGGCCCGGATCCCTACGAGCAGTACTTC
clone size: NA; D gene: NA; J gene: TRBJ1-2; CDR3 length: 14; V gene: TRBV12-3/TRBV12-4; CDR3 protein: CASSFGPDVYGYTF; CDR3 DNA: TGTGCCAGCAGTTTTGGCCCCGACGTCTATGGCTACACCTTC
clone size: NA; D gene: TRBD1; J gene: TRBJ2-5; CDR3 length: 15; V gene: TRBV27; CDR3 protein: CASGRNTGGRETQYF; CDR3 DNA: TGTGCCAGTGGGAGAAATACAGGGGGCAGAGAGACCCAGTACTTC
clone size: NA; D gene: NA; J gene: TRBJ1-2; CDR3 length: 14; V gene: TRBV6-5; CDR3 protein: CASSLSWGTQDYTF; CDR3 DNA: TGTGCCAGCAGTTTAAGCTGGGGGACACAAGACTACACCTTC
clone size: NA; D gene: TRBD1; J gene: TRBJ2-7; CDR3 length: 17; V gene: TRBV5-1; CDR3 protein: CASSFHNPGTGSYEQYF; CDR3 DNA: TGCGCCAGCAGCTTTCACAATCCCGGGACAGGATCCTACGAGCAGTACTTC
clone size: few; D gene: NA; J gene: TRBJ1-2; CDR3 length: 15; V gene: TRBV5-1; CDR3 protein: CASSPQGGKSYGYTF; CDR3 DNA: TGCGCCAGCAGCCCGCAAGGTGGGAAAAGCTATGGCTACACCTTC